This record looks at one TCR beta chain sequence and its context. A much larger clone differs by one base, so this may be a read error. The data belong to a study of tumor-infiltrating lymphocytes in glioblastoma multiforme. Germline CDR1 and CDR2: DFQATT and SNEGSKA (reference sequence). The CDR3 has 14 amino acids. Multiple V-beta primers and a C-beta primer amplified TCRB from RNA. TCRdb reanalysed the multiplex PCR reads using MiXCR and keeps one entry per CDR3 protein. The data contain about 9,600 distinct CDR3 sequences, about 67% of them seen just once; the ten biggest clones take up 45% to 65%.

The chain has TRBV20-1 and TRBJ2-1; 8 bases agree with TRBD2. Material for sequencing was brain tumor tissue. The origin of this receptor is a male donor with glioblastoma. The CDR3 nucleotides read TGCGGTGCTGACTGGCGGGGGGAACACGTTGAGCAGTTCTTC. It encodes CGADWRGEHVEQFF.